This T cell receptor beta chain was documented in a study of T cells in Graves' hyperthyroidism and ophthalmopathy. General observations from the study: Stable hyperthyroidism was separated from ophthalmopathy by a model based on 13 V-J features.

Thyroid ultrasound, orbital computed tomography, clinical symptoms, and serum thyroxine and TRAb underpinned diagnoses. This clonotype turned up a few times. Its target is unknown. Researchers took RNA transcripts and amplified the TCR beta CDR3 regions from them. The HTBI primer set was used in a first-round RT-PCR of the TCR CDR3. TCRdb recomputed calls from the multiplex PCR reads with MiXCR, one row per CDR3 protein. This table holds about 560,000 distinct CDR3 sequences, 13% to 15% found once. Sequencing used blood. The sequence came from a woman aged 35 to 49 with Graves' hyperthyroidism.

For the CDR3, the DNA is TGCAGTGCTAGCCCCGAGATTGCGGCGGCTTACGAGCAGTACTTC. Encoded protein: CSASPEIAAAYEQYF. The chain uses TRBV20-1 and TRBJ2-7; D not certain. The length of the CDR3 is 15 residues. CDR1 DFQATT and CDR2 SNEGSKA come from the germline V gene (reference sequence). V lost 3 bases, J lost 4 bases, and 19 bases lay in between.